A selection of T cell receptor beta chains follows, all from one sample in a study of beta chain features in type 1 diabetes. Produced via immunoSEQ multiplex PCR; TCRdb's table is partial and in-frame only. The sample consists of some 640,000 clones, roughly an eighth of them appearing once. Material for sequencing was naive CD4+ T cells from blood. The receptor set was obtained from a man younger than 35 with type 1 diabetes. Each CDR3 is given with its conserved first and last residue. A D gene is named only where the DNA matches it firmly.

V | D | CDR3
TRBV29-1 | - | CSVAGTGANVLTF
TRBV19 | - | CASSVGQGEETQYF
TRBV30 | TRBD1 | CAWSRGQGSYNEQFF
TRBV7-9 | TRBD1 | CASSVNRGRADTQYF
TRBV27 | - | CASSLLAGETQYF
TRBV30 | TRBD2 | CAWSTGLAGGSYNEQFF
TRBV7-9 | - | CASSRIGTEAFF
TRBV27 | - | CASRPRGRDSPLHF
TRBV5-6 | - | CASSLGIAMTGQGYTF
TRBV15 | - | CATSSTGWATTRNEQFF
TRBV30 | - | CAWSTGPEQFF
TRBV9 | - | CASSFSVANTGELFF
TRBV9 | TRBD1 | CASSIRQGETQYF
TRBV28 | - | CASSLSLRDISRDEQYF
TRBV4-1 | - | CASSQLPGPSWSNTGELFF
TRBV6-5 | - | CASSFDRNTEAFF
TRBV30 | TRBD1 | CAWSWTGGGYGYTF
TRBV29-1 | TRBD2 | CSVEGRGGRNEQFF
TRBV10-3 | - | CAISETGNQPQHF
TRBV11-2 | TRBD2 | CASSPLLAGINEQFF
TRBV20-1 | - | CSARLNEKLFF
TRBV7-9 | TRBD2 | CASSPTSVGTDTQYF
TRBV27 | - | CASSWDLGEKLFF
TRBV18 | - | CASSPPTAFSGSAYNEQFF
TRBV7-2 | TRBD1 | CASSKRTGNTEAFF
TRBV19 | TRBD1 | CASSIWGTGRTDTQYF
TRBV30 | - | CAWSRQPRTEAFF
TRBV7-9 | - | CASSGSADNSPLHF
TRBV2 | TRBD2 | CASSPRTSGSGGEQFF
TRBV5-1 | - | CASSLRGRSYEQYF
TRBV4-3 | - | CASSQASYSRGRRGHEQFF
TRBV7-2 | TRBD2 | CASRSGTSGGETQYF
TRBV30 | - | CAWSVRGNQPQHF
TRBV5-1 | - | CASSSTGGTDTQYF
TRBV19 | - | CASSIAPATYNEQFF
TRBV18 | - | CASSRPSAGRDEQFF
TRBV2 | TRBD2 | CASSQETSGSETQYF
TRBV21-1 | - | CASTSGQSNQPQHF
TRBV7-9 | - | CASSSSSPPYEQYF
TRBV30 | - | CAWSGGADTQYF
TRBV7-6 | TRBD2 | CASSLIAGRPYEQYF
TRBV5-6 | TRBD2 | CASSSTSGKDTQYF